Reported below is one TCR beta chain. The sample originates from a study of shared clonotypes between healthy human individuals. Looking at the study overall: Every donor yielded three CD4 naive, three CD4 memory, two CD8 naive and one CD8 memory plate.

This CDR3 has 14 residues. V shed 10 bases and J shed 6 bases, with 19 bases lying between them. CDR1 and CDR2 from the germline V gene are ENHRY and SYGVKD. This table comes from immunoSEQ multiplex PCR, and its TCRdb copy is limited to in-frame clones, with some not included. The table has roughly 2.6 million clones, 85% to 95% seen once. Investigators divided CD4+ cells into CD45RA+ naive and CD45RA-negative memory subsets. The sample was naive CD4+ T cells sorted from blood. The subset was: CD45RA+ positively selected. This receptor was taken from a man aged 18 to 29 in good health. This sequence joins TRBV10-3 and TRBJ2-1; D gene unclear. CDR3 residues: CATLESILGNEQFF. Written as DNA, the CDR3 is TGTGCCACCCTCGAATCGATCCTGGGCAATGAGCAGTTCTTC.